This passage covers 9 T cell receptor beta chains from one sample sequenced in a study of post-analysis software for immune sequencing data. General study results and limits: Included in a set of about five TRBV segments more frequent in patients than controls were TRBV5-6, TRBV5-1 and TRBV20-1.

cDNA libraries for TCR beta contained unique molecular identifiers. TCRdb re-called the PCR reads with MiXCR, one entry per CDR3 protein. The repertoire has 750,000 to 950,000 distinct CDR3 sequences, 53% of them found once; the top ten carry 4% to 5.5%. Their recognized antigens are unknown. The sequenced material came from blood. The origin of the receptors is a girl aged 10 to 17 with multiple sclerosis.

The chain uses TRBV15 and TRBJ2-5, with TRBD1 identical over 9 bases. The J call is uncertain, as TRBJ2-7 better fits the DNA end. The CDR3 length is 15 residues. The germline V gene has CDR1 LNHNV and CDR2 YYDKDF (reference sequence). This CDR3 is CATSRDTGTGTEQYF. The CDR3 DNA follows: TGTGCCACCAGCAGAGATACTGGGACAGGGACCGAGCAGTACTTC.

To note about this clonotype: A read error is likely, as this CDR3 ends without the conserved phenylalanine or tryptophan. The chain combines TRBV7-9 with TRBJ2-3; D may be TRBD1 (6 bases). CDR1 is SEHNR and CDR2 is FQNEAQ in the germline V gene (reference sequence). This CDR3 comprises 15 residues. V gave up 8 bases and J gave up 2 bases, with 17 bases separating them. CDR3 loop: CASGRATGYTDTQYC. The DNA of the CDR3 is TGTGCCAGCGGTAGGGCCACAGGGTACACAGATACGCAGTATTGT.

Comments on this clonotype: A read error may account for a junction end that differs from germline. The J gene is TRBJ2-1, the V gene TRBV6-5; 8 positions match TRBD2. Per the germline V gene, CDR1 is MNHEY and CDR2 is SVGAGI. The CDR3 spans 14 residues. The CDR3 reads CASGYGRVWDEQFF. The CDR3 coding sequence is TGTGCCAGCGGTTACGGGAGGGTGTGGGATGAGCAGTTCTTC.

This clonotype occurred a few times. The V gene is TRBV6-4, the J gene TRBJ2-1; 11 nucleotides agree with TRBD2. This CDR3 is 16 amino acids long. Germline CDR1 is MRHNA and CDR2 is SNTAGT. The V and J ends lost 0 bases and 6 bases, in that order; junction bases with no gene match: 4. The CDR3 sequence: CASSDSLAGAVNEQFF. CDR3 nucleotide sequence: TGTGCCAGCAGTGACTCACTAGCGGGAGCGGTCAATGAGCAGTTCTTC.

This clonotype was seen once. The V gene is TRBV29-1, the J gene TRBJ1-2, with D tentatively TRBD1 (5 bases). The CDR3 has 18 amino acids. Germline CDR1 and CDR2: SQVTM and ANQGSEA. V dropped 2 bases and J dropped 4 bases, with 26 bases sitting between them. For the CDR3, the DNA is TGCAGCGTTGAATTCGGGGGGTCCGGTGTGTTGGGTAGCTATGGCTACACCTTC. Protein: CSVEFGGSGVLGSYGYTF.

V usage is TRBV20-1 and J usage is TRBJ2-4; D is perhaps TRBD2 (6 bases). Trimming removed 3 bases from V and 1 base from J, with 16 bases in between. Germline CDR1 is DFQATT and CDR2 is SNEGSKA (reference sequence). The CDR3 is made up of 16 amino acids. CDR3 in DNA: TGCAGTGCTAGGGGAGGCGACCGAGGGGCCAAAAACATTCAGTACTTC. Protein product: CSARGGDRGAKNIQYF.

This clonotype has only a few counts. This chain connects TRBV7-2 to TRBJ2-7; 10 bases agree with TRBD2. Germline assignment: CDR1 SGHTA and CDR2 FQGNSA. After removal of 1 base from V and 2 bases from J, the junction contained 5 bases not matched to a gene. This CDR3 comprises 16 residues. CDR3 amino acids: CASSLDSGGKPYEQYF. For the CDR3, the DNA is TGTGCCAGCAGCTTAGATAGCGGGGGGAAGCCCTACGAGCAGTACTTC.

The rearrangement joins TRBV27 to TRBJ2-1; TRBD1 matches 9 bases. The J segment lost 2 bases and the V segment lost 7 bases, leaving 3 bases of the junction unmatched. This CDR3 comprises 14 residues. Per germline, CDR1 MNHEY and CDR2 SMNVEV (reference sequence). The CDR3 loop reads CASKGTGTYNEQFF. CDR3 DNA: TGTGCCAGCAAGGGGACAGGGACCTACAATGAGCAGTTCTTC.

V is TRBV10-3 and J is TRBJ2-7, with D perhaps TRBD2 (7 bases). Germline V gene lookup returns CDR1 ENHRY and CDR2 SYGVKD. The CDR3 runs to 13 residues. The DNA of the CDR3 is TGTGCTACCGGGGGCGGGAGTGGCTACGAGCAGTACTTC. It specifies CATGGGSGYEQYF.